Below, 32 T cell receptor beta chains from the same sample are listed, as sequenced in a study of blood T cell repertoires in COVID-19. The table came from immunoSEQ multiplex PCR; TCRdb's copy has only in-frame clones and leaves some out. The sample includes over 95,000 clones, over 70% of them seen just once. The sample was peripheral blood. The receptors originated from a middle-aged man with acute or convalescent COVID-19.

The table lists this clone with a count of one. The CDR3, as DNA: TGTGCCAGCAGCTTAAGAGGGAGGGACCCTGAAGCTTTCTTT. This codes for CASSLRGRDPEAFF. The chain joins TRBV11-1 to TRBJ1-1; a weak D match, TRBD1 (5 bases). The CDR3 spans 14 residues. V was clipped by 2 bases and J by 6 bases, with 13 bases between them. The V gene's germline CDR1 is SGHAT and CDR2 FQDESV (reference sequence). Full variable domain (outside the CDR3, taken from reference TRBV11-1 and TRBJ1-1): EAEVAQSPRYKITEKSQAVAFWCDPISGHATLYWYRQILGQGPELLVQFQDESVVDDSQLPKDRFSAERLKGVDSTLKIQPAELGDSAMYLCASSLRGRDPEAFFGQGTRLTVV.

This chain joins TRBV7-8 and TRBJ2-1; perhaps TRBD2 as D (6 bases). Deletions cut 2 bases from V and 3 bases from J, with 14 bases between. The CDR3 runs to 16 residues. Germline values: CDR1 SGHVS, CDR2 FQNEAQ. CDR3 in amino acids: CASSLSPGRGYNEQFF. CDR3 nucleotide sequence: TGTGCCAGCAGCTTATCCCCGGGGCGGGGCTACAATGAGCAGTTCTTC.

The rearrangement uses TRBV19 and TRBJ2-5, with TRBD1 as a possible D gene (6 bases). Germline loops: CDR1 LNHDA, CDR2 SQIVND (reference sequence). With 5 bases removed from V and 1 base from J, the gap between germline ends came to 8 bases. This CDR3 spans 13 amino acids. The CDR3 coding sequence is TGTGCCAGTAGTGACAGGACCCAAGAGACCCAGTACTTC. Encoded protein: CASSDRTQETQYF.

This clone was counted a few times. The J gene is TRBJ1-1, the V gene TRBV3-1 (or the pseudogene TRBV3-2); D is ambiguous. Trimming took 8 bases from V and 1 from J, leaving 5 bases between them. The CDR3 has 11 residues. Per germline, CDR1 LGHDT and CDR2 YNNKEL (reference sequence). For the CDR3, the DNA is TGTGCCAGCGGGCAGAACACTGAAGCTTTCTTT. Its translation is CASGQNTEAFF.

The chain combines TRBV10-3 with TRBJ1-4; D unresolved. V dropped 0 bases and J dropped 8 bases, with 7 bases sitting between them. Germline assignment: CDR1 ENHRY and CDR2 SYGVKD. The CDR3 covers 13 residues. CDR3 region: CAISESSREKLFF. CDR3 DNA sequence: TGTGCCATCAGTGAGTCCAGCAGGGAAAAACTGTTTTTT.

The CDR3 loop is CASSLRFGEAEQYF. CDR3 nucleotide sequence: TGTGCCAGCAGCTTGAGGTTTGGGGAGGCCGAGCAGTACTTC. V gene TRBV5-6 combines with J gene TRBJ2-7; D is possibly TRBD2 (6 bases). The CDR3 is 14 residues long. Germline-derived CDR1 and CDR2 are SGHDT and YYEEEE. With 1 base removed from V and 6 bases from J, the gap between germline ends came to 14 bases.

The chain joins TRBV10-1 to TRBJ1-4; tentatively, D is TRBD1 (6 bases). CDR1 is WNHNN and CDR2 is SYGVQD in the germline V gene (reference sequence). The V end was cut by 0 bases, the J end by 10 bases, with 9 bases between. The CDR3 sequence is 13 residues long. The CDR3 region is CASSESQGGKLFF. In nucleotides, the CDR3 is TGCGCCAGCAGTGAGTCACAGGGTGGAAAACTGTTTTTT.

The rearrangement links TRBV4-2 to TRBJ1-2; D gene uncertain. This CDR3 contains 15 residues. Trimming cost V 0 bases and J 2 bases, with 10 bases left between them. Germline CDR1 reads LGHNA; CDR2 reads YNFKEQ. The DNA for the CDR3 is TGTGCCAGCAGCCAAGATCGCGGAACCAACTATGGCTACACCTTC. Amino acid sequence: CASSQDRGTNYGYTF.

The chain links TRBV19 to TRBJ1-1; no clear D. Germline loops: CDR1 LNHDA, CDR2 SQIVND (reference sequence). V shed 11 bases and J shed 0 bases, with 16 bases lying between them. The CDR3 totals 14 residues. For the CDR3, the DNA is TGTGCCCGGGCTGCGGGCCGACTGAACACTGAAGCTTTCTTT. It specifies CARAAGRLNTEAFF. Full variable domain (missing parts from reference TRBV19 and TRBJ1-1): DGGITQSPKYLFRKEGQNVTLSCEQNLNHDAMYWYRQDPGQGLRLIYYSQIVNDFQKGDIAEGYSVSREKKESFPLTVTSAQKNPTAFYLCARAAGRLNTEAFFGQGTRLTVV.

The CDR3, as DNA: TGTGCCAGCAGCCCGCAGGGATACACAGATACGCAGTATTTT. This encodes CASSPQGYTDTQYF. This chain connects TRBV7-9 to TRBJ2-3, with D possibly being TRBD1 (5 bases). The CDR3 is 14 residues long. Germline CDR1 and CDR2: SEHNR and FQNEAQ (reference sequence). Trimming left V 5 bases short and J 2 bases short, with 11 bases between.

The gene calls are TRBV30 and TRBJ2-3, with D hard to call. The CDR3 is 12 residues long. Between the trimmed V and J ends, which lost 5 bases and 6 bases, there was a span of 12 bases. CDR1 is GTSNPN, CDR2 SVGIG, per germline (reference sequence). The CDR3 sequence is CAWRVEADTQYF. CDR3 bases: TGTGCCTGGCGGGTTGAAGCCGATACGCAGTATTTT.

V is TRBV21-1 and J is TRBJ2-7; the table's D gene call, TRBD2, was not cross checked with the DNA. TRBV21-1 constitutes a pseudogene. The CDR3 is made up of 13 amino acids. Here the CDR3 reads CASPLAGFYEQYF. Written as DNA, the CDR3 is TGTGCCAGCCCGTTAGCGGGGTTCTACGAGCAGTACTTC.

V usage is TRBV5-1 and J usage is TRBJ1-1; no firm D call. Between the trimmed V and J ends, which lost 3 bases and 1 base, there was a span of 13 bases. Germline V lookup: CDR1 SGHRS, CDR2 YFSETQ. This CDR3 is 15 amino acids long. This chain's CDR3 is CASSSQAGKNTEAFF. The CDR3 DNA sequence: TGCGCCAGCAGCTCCCAGGCCGGCAAGAACACTGAAGCTTTCTTT.

The V and J genes are TRBV5-6 and TRBJ2-2, with 8 bases fitting TRBD1. V lost 4 bases to trimming and J lost 2 bases; unmatched junction nucleotides: 10. CDR3 length: 17 residues. The germline CDR1 and CDR2 sequences are SGHDT and YYEEEE. The CDR3: CASSPQGTGPNTGELFF. In nucleotides, the CDR3 is TGTGCCAGCAGCCCCCAGGGGACAGGACCTAACACCGGGGAGCTGTTTTTT.

V and J are TRBV6-2 or TRBV6-3 and TRBJ2-7, with D perhaps matching TRBD1 (6 bases). The CDR3 consists of 16 residues. The V end lost 2 bases, the J end lost 1 base, and 15 bases lay between the germline ends. Per the germline V gene, CDR1 is MNHEY and CDR2 is SVGEGT. CDR3 loop: CASSYTPDRLSYEQYF. CDR3 nucleotide sequence: TGTGCCAGCAGTTACACCCCAGACAGGTTATCCTACGAGCAGTACTTC.

V gene TRBV6-5 combines with J gene TRBJ1-2; TRBD1 agrees at 7 bases. Germline V gene data show CDR1 as MNHEY and CDR2 as SVGAGI. Losses at the gene ends were 6 bases for V and 6 bases for J; bases not matched to a gene: 7. The CDR3 runs 13 residues. CDR3 region: CASRLTGVDGYTF. For the CDR3, the DNA is TGTGCCAGCAGGCTAACAGGGGTGGATGGCTACACCTTC.

The V call is TRBV28, the J call TRBJ2-3, with TRBD2 as a possible D gene (6 bases). Germline CDR1 and CDR2: MDHEN and SYDVKM. CDR3 length: 13 residues. V was cut by 6 bases and J by 4 bases, with 11 bases left in between. CDR3 in amino acids: CASRLAPADTQYF. For the CDR3, the DNA is TGTGCCAGCAGACTAGCCCCCGCAGATACGCAGTATTTT.

This rearrangement joins TRBV6-5 to TRBJ2-3; TRBD1 is a possible D gene (5 bases). Trimming left V 7 bases short and J 6 bases short, with 14 bases between. Germline V lookup: CDR1 MNHEY, CDR2 SVGAGI. The CDR3 sequence is 13 residues long. The CDR3 region is CASNRGQLDTQYF. CDR3 nucleotide sequence: TGTGCCAGCAATAGGGGCCAACTGGATACGCAGTATTTT.

This clone was observed a few times. The identical CDR3 is also encoded by other nucleotide sequences in the sample. The V and J genes are TRBV2 and TRBJ1-6, with D tentatively TRBD1 (5 bases). The germline V and J ends were trimmed by 6 bases and 0 bases, with 12 bases remaining between them. Germline-derived CDR1 and CDR2 are SNHLY and FYNNEI. This CDR3 has 16 residues. The CDR3: CASRGTGSSYNSPLHF. As DNA, the CDR3 is TGTGCCAGCAGAGGGACTGGGAGCTCCTATAATTCACCCCTCCACTTT.

The chain carries TRBV5-6 and TRBJ2-1; 8 positions match TRBD1. This CDR3 spans 15 amino acids. From germline, CDR1 is SGHDT and CDR2 YYEEEE. Trimming cost V 2 bases and J 7 bases; bases outside gene matches: 8. CDR3 sequence (DNA): TGTGCCAGCAGCTTTTCAGGGGGCGCCCTTAATGAGCAGTTCTTC. This gives the protein CASSFSGGALNEQFF.

The V and J genes are TRBV3-1 (or the pseudogene TRBV3-2) and TRBJ2-2; no clear D gene. The CDR3 extends over 13 amino acids. Germline V CDR1 and CDR2: LGHDT, YNNKEL (reference sequence). Trimming took 4 bases from V and 2 from J, leaving 5 bases between them. CDR3 sequence reads: CASSLRNTGELFF. DNA for the CDR3: TGTGCCAGCAGCCTCAGAAACACCGGGGAGCTGTTTTTT.

The chain uses TRBV29-1 and TRBJ1-2; D gene unclear. The CDR3 covers 15 residues. V was trimmed by 8 bases and J by 5 bases, leaving 24 bases between them. Germline CDR1 SQVTM, CDR2 ANQGSEA. The CDR3 DNA sequence: TGCAGCTTCTGGGCACCTGACACACCGAGTTATGGCTACACCTTC. Amino acids: CSFWAPDTPSYGYTF.

This clone came up once. V and J are TRBV7-8 and TRBJ1-1; D uncertain. With 1 base removed from V and 3 bases from J, the gap between germline ends came to 6 bases. The CDR3 covers 13 residues. Per germline, CDR1 SGHVS and CDR2 FQNEAQ. CDR3 region: CASSLDIDTEAFF. The CDR3 nucleotides are TGTGCCAGCAGCTTAGATATAGACACTGAAGCTTTCTTT. Based on the CDR3 plus reference TRBV7-8 and TRBJ1-1, the full variable domain is GAGVSQSPRYKVAKRGQDVALRCDPISGHVSLFWYQQALGQGPEFLTYFQNEAQLDKSGLPSDRFFAERPEGSVSTLKIQRTQQEDSAVYLCASSLDIDTEAFFGQGTRLTVV.

This chain connects TRBV15 to TRBJ2-1; 9 nucleotides match TRBD1. The CDR3 is 15 amino acids. Germline trimming cut 3 bases from V and 6 bases from J; bases unmatched to any gene: 6. Germline V gene lookup returns CDR1 LNHNV and CDR2 YYDKDF (reference sequence). CDR3 in DNA: TGTGCCACCAGCAGGGACAGGGGAAAGGGCAATGAGCAGTTCTTC. This codes for CATSRDRGKGNEQFF.

V and J are TRBV7-9 and TRBJ2-3; D may be TRBD1 (5 bases). Trimming took off 2 bases at V and 4 bases at J, with 16 bases between the two ends. The CDR3 has 16 residues. Germline loops: CDR1 SEHNR, CDR2 FQNEAQ (reference sequence). The CDR3 DNA follows: TGTGCCAGCAGCTTACGTAAAGGGGTCTTGGCAGATACGCAGTATTTT. Protein: CASSLRKGVLADTQYF.

This sequence joins TRBV12-5 and TRBJ2-2; D might be TRBD1 (6 bases). The CDR3 has 15 residues. Germline values: CDR1 LGHNT, CDR2 FRNRAP. V shed 2 bases and J shed 3 bases, with 10 bases lying between them. The chain's CDR3 is CASGLRAGDTGELFF. Here the CDR3 DNA reads TGTGCTAGTGGTTTGAGGGCAGGGGACACCGGGGAGCTGTTTTTT. The entire variable domain, with the rest obtained from reference TRBV12-5 and TRBJ2-2, is as follows: DARVTQTPRHKVTEMGQEVTMRCQPILGHNTVFWYRQTMMQGLELLAYFRNRAPLDDSGMPKDRFSAEMPDATLATLKIQPSEPRDSAVYFCASGLRAGDTGELFFGEGSRLTVL.

This chain links TRBV5-6 with TRBJ2-3; a possible D gene is TRBD2 (7 bases). V was trimmed by 5 bases and J by 6 bases, leaving 19 bases between them. Germline V gives CDR1 SGHDT, CDR2 YYEEEE. This CDR3 is built from 15 residues. Here the CDR3 DNA reads TGTGCCAGCAGTCTCACCAGGGGAGGGTTCGATACGCAGTATTTT. It encodes CASSLTRGGFDTQYF.

The chain employs TRBV15 and TRBJ1-5, with a possible D match to TRBD1 (6 bases). The CDR3 runs 14 residues. With 3 bases removed from V and 6 bases from J, the gap between germline ends came to 12 bases. Germline-derived CDR1 and CDR2 are LNHNV and YYDKDF (reference sequence). CDR3: CATSSLSDSQPQHF. DNA of the CDR3: TGTGCCACCAGCAGCCTCTCGGACAGTCAGCCCCAGCATTTT.

The rearrangement joins TRBV28 to TRBJ1-5, with D unclear. The germline gives CDR1 MDHEN, CDR2 SYDVKM. The CDR3 is 15 residues long. Between the trimmed V and J ends, which lost 6 bases and 3 bases, there was a span of 15 bases. DNA for the CDR3: TGTGCCAGCAGGAAACCATTGGCAGACAATCAGCCCCAGCATTTT. This gives the protein CASRKPLADNQPQHF.

This sequence joins TRBV2 and TRBJ1-2; the D is unclear. V was shortened by 4 bases and J by 8 bases, with 11 bases between the two germline ends. The CDR3 has 12 amino acids. Looked up from germline, CDR1 is SNHLY and CDR2 is FYNNEI. CDR3 region: CASSGPEWGYTF. The CDR3 nucleotides read TGTGCCAGCAGTGGGCCTGAATGGGGCTACACCTTC.

V is TRBV5-1 and J is TRBJ2-3; 9 bases agree with TRBD1. The CDR3 has 15 residues. V was pared by 4 bases and J by 1 base, with 4 bases of the junction left unmatched. CDR1 and CDR2 from the germline V gene are SGHRS and YFSETQ. The CDR3 region is CASSERTGGTDTQYF. DNA of the CDR3: TGCGCCAGCAGCGAACGGACAGGGGGCACAGATACGCAGTATTTT.

The V gene is TRBV3-1 (or the pseudogene TRBV3-2), the J gene TRBJ2-6; D is unclear. Germline values: CDR1 LGHDT, CDR2 YNNKEL (reference sequence). The CDR3 runs to 11 residues. Trimming pared 1 base from V and 11 bases from J, leaving 3 bases between. DNA for the CDR3: TGTGCCAGCAGCCAAGCAGACGTCCTGACTTTC. Amino acid sequence: CASSQADVLTF.